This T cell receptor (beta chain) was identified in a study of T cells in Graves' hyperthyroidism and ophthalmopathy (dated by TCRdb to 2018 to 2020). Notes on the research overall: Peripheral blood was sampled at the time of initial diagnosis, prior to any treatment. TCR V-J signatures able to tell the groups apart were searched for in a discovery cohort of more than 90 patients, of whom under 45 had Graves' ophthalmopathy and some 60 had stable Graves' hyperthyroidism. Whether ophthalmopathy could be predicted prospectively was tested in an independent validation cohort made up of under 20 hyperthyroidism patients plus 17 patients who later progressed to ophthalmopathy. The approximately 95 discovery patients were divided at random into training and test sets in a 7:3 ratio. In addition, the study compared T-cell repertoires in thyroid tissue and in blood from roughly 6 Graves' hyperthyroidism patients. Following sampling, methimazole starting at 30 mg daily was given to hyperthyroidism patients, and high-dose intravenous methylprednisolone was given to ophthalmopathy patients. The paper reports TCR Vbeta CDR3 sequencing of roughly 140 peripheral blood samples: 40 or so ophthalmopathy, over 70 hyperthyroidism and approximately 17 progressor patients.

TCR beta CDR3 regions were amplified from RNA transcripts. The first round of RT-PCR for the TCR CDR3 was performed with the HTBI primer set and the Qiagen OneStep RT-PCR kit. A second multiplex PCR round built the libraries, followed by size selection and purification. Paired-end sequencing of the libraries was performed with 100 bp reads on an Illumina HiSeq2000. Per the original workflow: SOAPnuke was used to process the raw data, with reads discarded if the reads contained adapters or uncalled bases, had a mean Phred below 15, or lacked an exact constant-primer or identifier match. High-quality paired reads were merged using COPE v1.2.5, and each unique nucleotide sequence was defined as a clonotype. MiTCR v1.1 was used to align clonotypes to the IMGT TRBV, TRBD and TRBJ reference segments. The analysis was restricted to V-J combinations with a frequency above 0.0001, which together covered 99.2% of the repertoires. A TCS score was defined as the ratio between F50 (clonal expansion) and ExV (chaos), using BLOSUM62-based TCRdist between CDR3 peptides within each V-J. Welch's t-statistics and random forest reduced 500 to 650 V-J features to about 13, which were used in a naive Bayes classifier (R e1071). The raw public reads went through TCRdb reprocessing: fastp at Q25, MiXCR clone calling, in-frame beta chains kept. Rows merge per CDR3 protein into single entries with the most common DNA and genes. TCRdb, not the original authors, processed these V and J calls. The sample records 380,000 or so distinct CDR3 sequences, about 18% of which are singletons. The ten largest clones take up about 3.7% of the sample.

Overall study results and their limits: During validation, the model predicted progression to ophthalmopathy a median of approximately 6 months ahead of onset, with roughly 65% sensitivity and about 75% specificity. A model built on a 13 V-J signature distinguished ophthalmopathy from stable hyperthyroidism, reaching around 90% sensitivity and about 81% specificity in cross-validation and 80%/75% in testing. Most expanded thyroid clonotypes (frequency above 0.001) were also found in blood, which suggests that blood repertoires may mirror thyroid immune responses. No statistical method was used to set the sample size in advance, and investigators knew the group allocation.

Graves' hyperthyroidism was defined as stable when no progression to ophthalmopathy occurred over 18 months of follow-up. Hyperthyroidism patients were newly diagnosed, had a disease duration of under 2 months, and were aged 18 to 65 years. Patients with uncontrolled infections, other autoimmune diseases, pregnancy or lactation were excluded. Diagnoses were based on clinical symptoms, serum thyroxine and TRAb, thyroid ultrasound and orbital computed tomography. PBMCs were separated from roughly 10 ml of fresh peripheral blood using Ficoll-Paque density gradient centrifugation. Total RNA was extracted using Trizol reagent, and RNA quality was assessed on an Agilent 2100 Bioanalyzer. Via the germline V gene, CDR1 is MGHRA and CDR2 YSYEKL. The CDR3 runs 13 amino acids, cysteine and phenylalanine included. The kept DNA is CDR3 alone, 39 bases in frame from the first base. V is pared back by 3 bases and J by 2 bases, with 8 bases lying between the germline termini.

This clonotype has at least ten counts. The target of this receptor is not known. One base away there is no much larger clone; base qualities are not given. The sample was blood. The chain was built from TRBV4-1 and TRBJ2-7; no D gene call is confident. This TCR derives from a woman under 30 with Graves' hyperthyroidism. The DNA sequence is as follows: TGCGCCAGCAGCCAGGCATTCCCCTACGAGCAGTACTTC. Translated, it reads CASSQAFPYEQYF.